The T cell receptor beta chain described here comes from a study of blood T cell repertoires in COVID-19 (dated by TCRdb to 2020 to 2021). General notes on the study: The collaborator samples originated in the United States, Italy and Spain and spanned the acute and convalescent phases of COVID-19. The prospective study material was composed of cDNA or gDNA derived from T cells, B-cell-depleted T cells, or PBMCs. Subjects who had been exposed to COVID-19, were actively infected with it, or had recovered from it provided the deeply sampled blood TCRbeta repertoires that made up the dataset. A freely available public database, intended as a resource for researchers studying the immune response to SARS-CoV-2, is where the repertoires were released. The samples were drawn from two sources: the first 160 participants of the ongoing ImmuneRACE study, and 1,254 subjects contributed by 6 global collaborators. Sample metadata almost always included a de-identified subject ID, COVID-19 status, age in years and sex. Where available, HLA class I and class II types were taken from metadata supplied by the sample provider and were not determined by assay-based typing. What the research found in general, with its limitations: The amount of clinical and demographic metadata varied by source and participant and was provided uncurated.

The immunoSEQ Assay, a bias-controlled multiplex PCR, was used to amplify TCRbeta CDR3 regions from genomic DNA. The paper's data handling went like this. The number of nucleated cells in each sample was estimated from the amplification of reference gene primers within the assay. Sequence reads were collapsed and filtered to measure the absolute abundance of every unique TCRbeta CDR3 rearrangement. For each sample, productive Simpson clonality was calculated as the square root of Simpson's diversity index across productive rearrangements. What TCRdb holds here is the immuneACCESS table cut down to in-frame rearrangements. Part of the clones is not present; checked against another copy, under half of the missing clones reflect an unresolved V gene, and the others are unexplained. That table furnishes V, J and clone size, whereas the DNA furnished D and trimming. The sample has about 180,000 clones on record, more than 80% of them singletons. Approximately 6.2% of the sample comes from the top ten.

Including cysteine and phenylalanine, the CDR3 has 15 amino acids. The sequence is cut down to CDR3 DNA, 45 bases in frame from base 1. CDR1 and CDR2 are drawn from the germline V gene (reference sequence): MNHEY, SMNVEV. Ends trimmed: V by 6 bases, J by 4 bases; bases unmatched to a gene: 8. In the prospective study, participants were roughly 18 to 100 years old, resided in 20 to 30 geographic areas of the United States, and were enrolled through a virtual design. To assign participants to cohorts, the prospective study relied on clinical history that participants themselves reported in a screening survey and a study questionnaire. Recovered participants in ImmuneRACE Cohort 3 were defined as having two consecutive negative NP/OP PCR tests, clearance from a healthcare professional, or resolution of symptoms. In the prospective study, whole blood, serum and a nasopharyngeal or oropharyngeal swab were collected from each participant by mobile phlebotomists. Over a roughly 2-month period, participants in the prospective study had the option of providing additional blood draws and questionnaires. Before DNA extraction, prospective study blood samples were shipped either frozen or at room temperature.

With respect to this clone: It has no known antigen specificity. No base quality values were provided; no much bigger clone lies one nucleotide off.

The sample was PBMCs or T cells enriched from blood (not recorded which). The V gene is TRBV27 and the J gene is TRBJ2-1; TRBD2 aligns with 8 central bases. This clonotype originated in a middle-aged man who had recovered from COVID-19. The DNA sequence reads TGTGCCAGCAGAAAAGCGGGAGTGGAGTACAATGAGCAGTTCTTC. It is translated as CASRKAGVEYNEQFF.